Each of the 10 T cell receptor beta chains below was sequenced from the same sample in a study of CD8+CD57+ T cells in acquired aplastic anemia. CDR3 and TCR beta VDJ profiling relied on genomic DNA as the template. TCRdb re-derived calls from the reads in MiXCR, one entry per CDR3 protein. The table includes 150,000 to 200,000 distinct CDR3 sequences, 48% detected once. In patients chosen for sequencing, flow cytometry had shown CD8+CD57+ cell expansion. The sample consisted of sorted CD4+, CD8+, or CD8+CD57+ T cells (not recorded which) from PBMCs. The receptors originated from a human donor with aplastic anemia.

The rearrangement links TRBV20-1 to TRBJ1-2; 7 nucleotides agree with TRBD1. Germline V lookup: CDR1 DFQATT, CDR2 SNEGSKA (reference sequence). Germline trimming cut 1 base from V and 5 bases from J; bases unmatched to any gene: 7. The CDR3 consists of 14 residues. CDR3 sequence reads: CSARGAGGRYGYTF. CDR3 nucleotides: TGCAGTGCTAGAGGGGCAGGGGGTCGATATGGCTACACCTTC.

The chain carries TRBV6-5 and TRBJ1-1; D not certain. Germline loops: CDR1 MNHEY, CDR2 SVGAGI. The CDR3 covers 12 residues. Trimming cost V 3 bases and J 7 bases, with 9 bases left between them. The DNA for the CDR3 is TGTGCCAGCAGTTATGGAGGGATTGAAGCTTTCTTT. Translation gives CASSYGGIEAFF.

The chain joins TRBV10-3 to TRBJ1-1; D gene ambiguous. The V and J ends lost 3 bases and 7 bases respectively, with 12 bases between them. The CDR3 has 13 residues. CDR1 is ENHRY and CDR2 is SYGVKD in the germline V gene. The CDR3 loop reads CAISDAPTNEAFF. CDR3 in DNA: TGTGCCATCAGTGACGCGCCAACTAATGAAGCTTTCTTT.

V is TRBV2 and J is TRBJ1-4; D not certain. The CDR3 loop spans 13 amino acids. Trimming left V 7 bases short and J 5 bases short, with 11 bases between. The V gene's germline CDR1 is SNHLY and CDR2 FYNNEI. The CDR3 region is CASKAFMNEKLFF. CDR3 in DNA: TGTGCCAGCAAGGCCTTTATGAATGAAAAACTGTTTTTT. The full variable domain, with the rest looked up from reference TRBV2 and TRBJ1-4, is EPEVTQTPSHQVTQMGQEVILRCVPISNHLYFYWYRQILGQKVEFLVSFYNNEISEKSEIFDDQFSVERPDGSNFTLKIRSTKLEDSAMYFCASKAFMNEKLFFGSGTQLSVL.

About this clonotype: A read error may produce the germline difference seen at one junction end. V is TRBV12-3 or TRBV12-4 and J is TRBJ1-5; D remains unclear. The CDR3 length is 14 residues. The DNA for the CDR3 is TGTGCCAGCAGTGGCGGTCTGAGCAATCAGTCCCAGCATTTT. Translation gives CASSGGLSNQSQHF.

The chain has TRBV10-3 and TRBJ2-7; 9 bases match TRBD2. Germline V gene lookup returns CDR1 ENHRY and CDR2 SYGVKD. Trimming took 7 bases from V and 12 from J; bases not matched to a gene: 10. The CDR3 is 12 amino acids. The CDR3 region has the DNA TGTGCCATCATGGACGGCGGGAGGGCCCCGTACTTC. Translation gives CAIMDGGRAPYF.

A single count supports this clonotype. V and J are TRBV29-1 and TRBJ2-3; D is possibly TRBD1 (6 bases). Trimming shortened V by 3 bases and J by 1 base, and 14 bases separated the two germline ends. Germline values: CDR1 SQVTM, CDR2 ANQGSEA. This CDR3 is 15 amino acids long. The CDR3 coding sequence is TGCAGCGTTGACCCAAACAGGGTTGGCACAGATACGCAGTATTTT. It translates to CSVDPNRVGTDTQYF.

J is TRBJ2-7 and V is TRBV2; the D call may be TRBD1 or TRBD2 (5 bases each). CDR1 and CDR2 from the germline V gene are SNHLY and FYNNEI. V dropped 6 bases and J dropped 5 bases, with 20 bases sitting between them. The CDR3 is 15 amino acids. The CDR3 spells CASRSGTDPTNEQYF. The CDR3 nucleotides read TGTGCCAGCAGGTCCGGGACCGATCCTACAAACGAGCAGTACTTC. The full variable domain, with the rest looked up from reference TRBV2 and TRBJ2-7, is EPEVTQTPSHQVTQMGQEVILRCVPISNHLYFYWYRQILGQKVEFLVSFYNNEISEKSEIFDDQFSVERPDGSNFTLKIRSTKLEDSAMYFCASRSGTDPTNEQYFGPGTRLTVT.

This clonotype was seen many times. This sequence joins TRBV7-6 and TRBJ2-2; perhaps TRBD2 as D (5 bases). Trimming took off 0 bases at V and 2 bases at J, with 10 bases between the two ends. Germline CDR1 and CDR2: SGHVS and FNYEAQ. The length of the CDR3 is 16 residues. This CDR3 reads CASSLARGPNTGELFF. The CDR3 DNA reads TGTGCCAGCAGCTTAGCGCGAGGGCCCAACACCGGGGAGCTGTTTTTT.

This chain connects TRBV15 to TRBJ1-2; 8 bases line up with TRBD1. J lost 4 bases, V lost 3 bases, and 7 bases had no gene match. The CDR3 runs 15 residues. In germline, CDR1 is LNHNV, CDR2 YYDKDF (reference sequence). CDR3 sequence reads: CATSSRTGNGYGYTF. The CDR3 DNA is TGTGCCACCAGCAGTAGGACAGGGAATGGCTATGGCTACACCTTC.